The 12 T cell receptor beta chains presented below share a single source sample, sequenced in a study of cytomegalovirus exposure and HLA in healthy donors. Researchers ran the PCR with 60 Vbeta and 13 Jbeta primers. Assay used: immunoSEQ multiplex PCR; TCRdb lists only in-frame clones, some missing. Here the sample spans fewer than 75,000 clones, about four fifths being singletons. The specimen was PBMCs. Every receptor here comes from a woman in her 30s in good health and CMV-seronegative.

This sequence joins TRBV30 and TRBJ2-1; TRBD2 agrees at 12 bases. V lost 1 base, J lost 7 bases, and 11 bases stayed unmatched. This CDR3 region has 17 residues. CDR1 GTSNPN and CDR2 SVGIG come from the germline V gene (reference sequence). CDR3 sequence (DNA): TGTGCCTGGAGTGCGAACCACCTAGCGGGAGGGTCGAATGAGCAGTTCTTC. Translation gives CAWSANHLAGGSNEQFF.

The chain couples TRBV7-3 to TRBJ2-3; the D is unclear. Germline V lookup: CDR1 SGHTA, CDR2 FQGTGA. Trimming removed 1 base from V and 2 bases from J, with 7 bases in between. This CDR3 has 14 amino acids. CDR3 nucleotides: TGTGCCAGCAGCTTAAATAGCAACACAGATACGCAGTATTTT. Protein product: CASSLNSNTDTQYF.

This clone came up a few times. The gene calls are TRBV5-4 and TRBJ2-7; D is perhaps TRBD1 (6 bases). Trimming shortened V by 3 bases and J by 3 bases, and 13 bases separated the two germline ends. Germline V gene lookup returns CDR1 SGHNT and CDR2 YYREEE (reference sequence). The CDR3 spans 14 residues. The CDR3, as DNA: TGTGCCAGCAGCTCCGGGGTAGGGGGCTACGAGCAGTACTTC. Translated: CASSSGVGGYEQYF.

This chain links TRBV9 with TRBJ1-1; possibly TRBD1 for D (5 bases). This CDR3 spans 15 amino acids. V was trimmed by 4 bases and J by 3 bases, leaving 16 bases between them. The germline V gene encodes CDR1 SGDLS and CDR2 YYNGEE. The CDR3 region has the DNA TGTGCCAGCAGCCTGAGACCGGGGGGAGACACTGAAGCTTTCTTT. Protein product: CASSLRPGGDTEAFF.

The genes are TRBV27 and TRBJ1-5; maybe TRBD1 (5 bases). V lost 6 bases, J lost 4 bases, and 7 bases lay in between. This CDR3 comprises 12 residues. Germline assignment: CDR1 MNHEY and CDR2 SMNVEV (reference sequence). CDR3 sequence reads: CASRAGNQPQHF. DNA of the CDR3: TGTGCCAGCAGGGCAGGGAATCAGCCCCAGCATTTT.

The chain uses TRBV5-1 and TRBJ1-6, with 10 positions matching TRBD1. Trimming took 0 bases from V and 9 from J; bases not matched to a gene: 6. Looked up from germline, CDR1 is SGHRS and CDR2 is YFSETQ. The length of the CDR3 is 16 residues. CDR3 DNA: TGCGCCAGCAGCTTGGCGGGACAGGGGTCTGGTTCACCCCTCCACTTT. Protein product: CASSLAGQGSGSPLHF.

V and J are TRBV6-1 and TRBJ2-7; TRBD2 agrees at 9 bases. CDR1 and CDR2 from the germline V gene are MNHNS and SASEGT. V was clipped by 1 base and J by 4 bases; unmatched bases: 5. This CDR3 contains 15 residues. In DNA, the CDR3 is TGTGCCAGCAGTGAAGTCTCTAGCGGGATTTACGAGCAGTACTTC. It codes for CASSEVSSGIYEQYF.

This clone was picked up a small number of times. The chain is built from TRBV28 and TRBJ1-1; D perhaps matches TRBD1 (6 bases). There are 16 residues in the CDR3. Germline V CDR1 and CDR2: MDHEN, SYDVKM. V was cut by 4 bases and J by 5 bases, with 20 bases left in between. The CDR3 is CASSSGEGTRWTEAFF. The CDR3 nucleotides are TGTGCCAGCAGTTCAGGGGAAGGTACTAGGTGGACTGAAGCTTTCTTT. The whole variable domain, filled in from reference TRBV28 and TRBJ1-1, reads DVKVTQSSRYLVKRTGEKVFLECVQDMDHENMFWYRQDPGLGLRLIYFSYDVKMKEKGDIPEGYSVSREKKERFSLILESASTNQTSMYLCASSSGEGTRWTEAFFGQGTRLTVV.

The genes are TRBV6-5 and TRBJ1-6; maybe TRBD1 (5 bases). Germline V gene data show CDR1 as MNHEY and CDR2 as SVGAGI. Trimming removed 0 bases at V and 9 bases at J, with 15 bases between. There are 16 residues in the CDR3. The CDR3 is CASSYSGGRDGSPLHF. The CDR3 nucleotides are TGTGCCAGCAGTTACTCGGGGGGACGGGATGGTTCACCCCTCCACTTT.

V and J are TRBV28 and TRBJ1-4, with 7 bases lining up with TRBD1. The CDR3 is 14 amino acids. Germline V gene sequence: CDR1 MDHEN, CDR2 SYDVKM. V lost 7 bases, J lost 1 base, and 3 bases stayed unmatched. CDR3 region: CASIQGQTNEKLFF. CDR3 DNA sequence: TGTGCCAGCATACAGGGGCAAACTAATGAAAAACTGTTTTTT.

This clone was recorded only once. The chain uses TRBV9 and TRBJ2-2; D unresolved. Germline V CDR1 and CDR2: SGDLS, YYNGEE. The V and J ends lost 3 bases and 7 bases respectively, with 10 bases between them. This CDR3 spans 13 amino acids. CDR3 sequence (DNA): TGTGCCAGCAGCGGGGCGTTGTACGGGGAGCTGTTTTTT. It codes for CASSGALYGELFF.

V is TRBV29-1 and J is TRBJ2-3, with 8 bases identical to TRBD2. J was trimmed by 2 bases and V by 5 bases; bases with no gene match: 3. In germline, CDR1 is SQVTM, CDR2 ANQGSEA. The CDR3 runs to 13 residues. CDR3 nucleotide sequence: TGCAGCGTTCGGGAGGGAGCCACAGATACGCAGTATTTT. It is translated as CSVREGATDTQYF.